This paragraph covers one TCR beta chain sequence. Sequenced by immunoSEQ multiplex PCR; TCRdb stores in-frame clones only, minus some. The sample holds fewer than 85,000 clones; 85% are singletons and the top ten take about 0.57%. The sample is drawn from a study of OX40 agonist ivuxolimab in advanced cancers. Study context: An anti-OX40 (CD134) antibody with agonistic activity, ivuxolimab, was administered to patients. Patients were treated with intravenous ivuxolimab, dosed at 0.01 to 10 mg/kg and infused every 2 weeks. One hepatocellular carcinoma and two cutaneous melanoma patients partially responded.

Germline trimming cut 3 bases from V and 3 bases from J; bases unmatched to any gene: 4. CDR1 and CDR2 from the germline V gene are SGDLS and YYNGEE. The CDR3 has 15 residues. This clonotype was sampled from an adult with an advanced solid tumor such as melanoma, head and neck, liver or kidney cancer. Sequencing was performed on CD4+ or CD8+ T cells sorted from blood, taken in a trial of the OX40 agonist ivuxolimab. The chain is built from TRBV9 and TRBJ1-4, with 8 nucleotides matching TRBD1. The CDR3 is CASSGQGAANEKLFF. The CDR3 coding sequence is TGTGCCAGCAGCGGGCAGGGGGCTGCTAATGAAAAACTGTTTTTT.